These 11 T cell receptor beta chains came from one sample sequenced in a study of T cell repertoires in cytomegalovirus infection. No antigen has been identified for these receptors. TCRdb used MiXCR to reprocess the reads, holding one entry per CDR3 protein. The sample yields 50,000 to 55,000 distinct CDR3 sequences, around 20% seen once. The starting material was CD8+ T cells from cultured PBMCs, obtained from culture after CMV antigen stimulation. These receptors were taken from a human donor in good health (CMV status not recorded). Some clones in this sample may be carry-over from other donors' samples.

This clonotype has only a few counts. V usage is TRBV7-2 and J usage is TRBJ2-1; 8 bases agree with TRBD1. Germline trimming cut 5 bases from V and 6 bases from J; bases unmatched to any gene: 3. Germline CDR1 SGHTA, CDR2 FQGNSA. CDR3 length: 13 residues. CDR3 sequence: CASSQDRVNEQFF. In DNA, the CDR3 is TGTGCCAGCAGCCAGGACAGGGTCAATGAGCAGTTCTTC.

The V gene is TRBV6-4, the J gene TRBJ2-7; 9 nucleotides agree with TRBD1. Germline CDR1 and CDR2: MRHNA and SNTAGT. J gave up 3 bases and V 10 bases, and 19 bases lay outside the gene matches. The CDR3 is 17 residues long. The CDR3 sequence is CATPATKNRGRSYEQYF. As DNA, the CDR3 is TGTGCCACCCCCGCGACGAAAAACAGGGGGCGCAGCTACGAGCAGTACTTC.

This clonotype was seen many times. The V and J genes are TRBV20-1 and TRBJ1-2, with D possibly being TRBD1 (5 bases). The CDR3 extends over 14 amino acids. Germline V gene lookup returns CDR1 DFQATT and CDR2 SNEGSKA (reference sequence). DNA for the CDR3: TGCAGCGCCCGCGACAGTGTAGTAAGCTATGGCTACACCTTC. The encoded protein is CSARDSVVSYGYTF.

A note on this clonotype: This may be a read error: a much more frequent sequence differs by one nucleotide. The chain employs TRBV12-3 or TRBV12-4 and TRBJ2-1; D is possibly TRBD1 (6 bases). This CDR3 has 11 amino acids. V lost 8 bases, J lost 12 bases, and 14 bases lay in between. CDR3 nucleotide sequence: TGTGCCAGCCACACACAGGGTGGGCAGTTCTTC. Protein product: CASHTQGGQFF.

There are a few counts of this clonotype. The V and J genes are TRBV7-2 and TRBJ2-3; D unclear. This CDR3 region has 13 residues. Germline CDR1 and CDR2: SGHTA and FQGNSA. The ends were cut back, 3 bases at V and 8 bases at J, with 12 bases in the middle. The CDR3 sequence: CASSFPRLSTQYF. In nucleotides, the CDR3 is TGTGCCAGCAGCTTTCCCCGACTTAGTACGCAGTATTTT.

The V and J genes are TRBV7-9 and TRBJ2-2, with a possible D match to TRBD1 (6 bases). Germline assignment: CDR1 SEHNR and CDR2 FQNEAQ (reference sequence). The length of the CDR3 is 14 residues. Trimming cost V 5 bases and J 6 bases, with 13 bases left between them. The CDR3 sequence is CASSTPRGPGELFF. The CDR3, as DNA: TGTGCCAGCAGCACCCCCAGGGGACCCGGGGAGCTGTTTTTT.

Within the sample, this clonotype is medium-sized (0.01 to 0.1%). As DNA, the CDR3 is TGTGCCAGCAGCCACTGGGACAGCCAAGAGACCCAGTACTTC. The encoded protein is CASSHWDSQETQYF. The chain carries TRBV7-9 and TRBJ2-5; 7 bases match TRBD1. V gave up 5 bases and J gave up 1 base; unmatched junction bases: 4. This CDR3 has 14 residues. CDR1 is SEHNR, CDR2 FQNEAQ, per germline (reference sequence).

The gene calls are TRBV4-1 and TRBJ2-3; possible D gene TRBD2, 6 bases. The CDR3 totals 14 residues. Germline V gene lookup returns CDR1 MGHRA and CDR2 YSYEKL. The V end lost 1 base, the J end lost 4 bases, and 9 bases lay between the germline ends. The CDR3, as DNA: TGCGCCAGCAGCCAAGTACTAGCCCCAGATACGCAGTATTTT. Translation: CASSQVLAPDTQYF.

The gene calls are TRBV6-1 and TRBJ1-5; perhaps TRBD1 as D (5 bases). V was shortened by 8 bases and J by 5 bases, with 19 bases between the two germline ends. This CDR3 has 15 residues. Germline assignment: CDR1 MNHNS and CDR2 SASEGT. The CDR3 nucleotides read TGTGCCAGCCGCCTCGGGGCGGAGCGGGATCAGCCCCAGCATTTT. Its protein is CASRLGAERDQPQHF.

The chain combines TRBV7-6 with TRBJ1-1, with a tentative D call TRBD1 (6 bases). V shed 6 bases and J shed 3 bases, with 14 bases lying between them. The germline V gene encodes CDR1 SGHVS and CDR2 FNYEAQ. The CDR3 has 14 amino acids. The CDR3, as DNA: TGTGCCAGCAGGCAGCAGGGGAGGGACACTGAAGCTTTCTTT. Its translation is CASRQQGRDTEAFF.

This clonotype was found a few times. V and J are TRBV4-1 and TRBJ1-3; 8 bases line up with TRBD1. The germline V gene has CDR1 MGHRA and CDR2 YSYEKL. V was clipped by 3 bases and J by 2 bases; unmatched bases: 3. This CDR3 comprises 15 residues. CDR3 sequence reads: CASSQEDRAGNTIYF. The CDR3 nucleotides read TGCGCCAGCAGCCAGGAGGACAGGGCTGGAAACACCATATATTTT.